This entry features one TCR beta chain sequence. Some clones are missing from TCRdb's copy, which holds only in-frame ones; the method was immunoSEQ multiplex PCR. The table lists 80,000 to 100,000 clones, approximately 86% of them singletons. Looked up from germline, CDR1 is SGHDT and CDR2 is YYEEEE. The V end lost 3 bases, the J end lost 5 bases, and 12 bases lay between the germline ends. This CDR3 comprises 14 residues. The entry originates in a study of T cell responses to AZD1222 COVID-19 vaccine. Sequenced material: peripheral blood, taken on day 0 of MenACWY control vaccination. This TCR came from an adult in good health. The J gene is TRBJ1-5, the V gene TRBV5-6; no clear D. This CDR3 reads CASSSRKKDQPQHF. The CDR3 bases are TGTGCCAGCAGCTCGCGGAAAAAGGATCAGCCCCAGCATTTT.